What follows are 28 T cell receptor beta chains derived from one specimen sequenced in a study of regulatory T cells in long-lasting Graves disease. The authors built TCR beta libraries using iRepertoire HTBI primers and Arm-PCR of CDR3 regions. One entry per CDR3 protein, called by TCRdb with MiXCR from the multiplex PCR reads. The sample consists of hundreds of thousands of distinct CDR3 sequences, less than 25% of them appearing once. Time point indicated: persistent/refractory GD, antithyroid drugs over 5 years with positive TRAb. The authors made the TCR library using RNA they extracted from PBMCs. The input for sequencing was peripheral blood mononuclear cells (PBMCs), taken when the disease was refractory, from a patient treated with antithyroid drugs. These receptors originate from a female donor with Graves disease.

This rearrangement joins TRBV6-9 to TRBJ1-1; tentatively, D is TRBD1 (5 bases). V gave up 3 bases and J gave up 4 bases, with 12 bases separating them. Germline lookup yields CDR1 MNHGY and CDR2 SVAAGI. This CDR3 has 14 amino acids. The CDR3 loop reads CASSYLGLGTEAFF. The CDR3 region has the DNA TGTGCCAGCAGTTACTTGGGGCTGGGCACTGAAGCTTTCTTT.

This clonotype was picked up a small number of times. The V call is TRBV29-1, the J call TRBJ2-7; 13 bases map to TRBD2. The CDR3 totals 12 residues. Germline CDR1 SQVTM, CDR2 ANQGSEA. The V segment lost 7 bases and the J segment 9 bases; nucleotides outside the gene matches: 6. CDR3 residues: CSGGLAGERQYF. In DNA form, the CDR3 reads TGCAGCGGCGGACTAGCGGGAGAAAGGCAGTACTTC.

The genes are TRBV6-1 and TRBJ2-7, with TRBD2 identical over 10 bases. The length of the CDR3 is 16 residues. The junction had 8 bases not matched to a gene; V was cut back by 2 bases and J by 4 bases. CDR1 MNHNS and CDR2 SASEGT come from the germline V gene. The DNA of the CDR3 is TGTGCCAGCAGTGAATGGACTAGCGGTAGCACTTACGAGCAGTACTTC. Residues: CASSEWTSGSTYEQYF.

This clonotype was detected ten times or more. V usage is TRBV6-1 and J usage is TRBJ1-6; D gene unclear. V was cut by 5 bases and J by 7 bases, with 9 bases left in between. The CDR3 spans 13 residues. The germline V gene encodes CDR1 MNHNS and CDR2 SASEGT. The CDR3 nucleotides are TGTGCCAGCAGTCGGGCAAAGAATTCACCCCTCCACTTT. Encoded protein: CASSRAKNSPLHF.

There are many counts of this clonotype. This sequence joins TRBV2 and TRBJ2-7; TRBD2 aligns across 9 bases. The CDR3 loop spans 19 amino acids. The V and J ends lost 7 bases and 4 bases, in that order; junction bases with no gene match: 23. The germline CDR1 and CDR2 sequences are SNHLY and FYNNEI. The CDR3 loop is CASITSRNGGRAVSYEQYF. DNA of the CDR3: TGTGCCAGCATTACTAGCCGCAACGGCGGGAGGGCCGTATCTTACGAGCAGTACTTC. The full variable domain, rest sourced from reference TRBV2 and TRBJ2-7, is EPEVTQTPSHQVTQMGQEVILRCVPISNHLYFYWYRQILGQKVEFLVSFYNNEISEKSEIFDDQFSVERPDGSNFTLKIRSTKLEDSAMYFCASITSRNGGRAVSYEQYFGPGTRLTVT.

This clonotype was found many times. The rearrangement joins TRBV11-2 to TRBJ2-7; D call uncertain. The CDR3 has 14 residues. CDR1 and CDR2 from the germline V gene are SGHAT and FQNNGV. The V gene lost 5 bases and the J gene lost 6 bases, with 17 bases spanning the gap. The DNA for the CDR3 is TGTGCCAGCAGCCCCCCGTCCTCCTTCGCCGAGCAGTACTTC. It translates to CASSPPSSFAEQYF.

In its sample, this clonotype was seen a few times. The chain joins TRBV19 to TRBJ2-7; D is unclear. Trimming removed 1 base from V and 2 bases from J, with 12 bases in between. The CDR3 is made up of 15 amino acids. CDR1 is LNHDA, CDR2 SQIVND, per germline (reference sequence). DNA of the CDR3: TGTGCCAGTAGTATAGCACGGGTCCCTACCTACGAGCAGTACTTC. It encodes CASSIARVPTYEQYF.

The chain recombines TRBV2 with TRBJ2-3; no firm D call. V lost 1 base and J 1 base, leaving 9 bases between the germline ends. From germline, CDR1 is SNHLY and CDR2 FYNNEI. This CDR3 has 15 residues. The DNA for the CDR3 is TGTGCCAGCAGTGAAGTGAGACGGGGCACAGATACGCAGTATTTT. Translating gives CASSEVRRGTDTQYF.

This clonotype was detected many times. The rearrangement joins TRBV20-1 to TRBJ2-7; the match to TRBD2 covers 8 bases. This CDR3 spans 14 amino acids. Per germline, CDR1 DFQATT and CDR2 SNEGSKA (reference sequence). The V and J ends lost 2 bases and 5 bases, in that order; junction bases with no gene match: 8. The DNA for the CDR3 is TGCAGTGCTAGAAGCCTAGCGGGTTTAAACGAGCAGTACTTC. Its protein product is CSARSLAGLNEQYF.

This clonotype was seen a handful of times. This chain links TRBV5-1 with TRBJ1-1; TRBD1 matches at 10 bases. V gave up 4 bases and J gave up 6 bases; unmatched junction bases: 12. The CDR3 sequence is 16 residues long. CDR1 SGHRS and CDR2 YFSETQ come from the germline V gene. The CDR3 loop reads CASSDQAGTGASEAFF. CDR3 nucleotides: TGCGCCAGCAGCGACCAAGCCGGGACAGGGGCATCTGAAGCTTTCTTT. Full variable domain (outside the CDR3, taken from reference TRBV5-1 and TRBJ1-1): KAGVTQTPRYLIKTRGQQVTLSCSPISGHRSVSWYQQTPGQGLQFLFEYFSETQRNKGNFPGRFSGRQFSNSRSEMNVSTLELGDSALYLCASSDQAGTGASEAFFGQGTRLTVV.

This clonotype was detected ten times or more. The DNA of the CDR3 is TGCGCCAGCAGCTTGGAATGGGGCGGCTACGAGCAGTACTTC. Translating it yields CASSLEWGGYEQYF. This rearrangement joins TRBV5-1 to TRBJ2-7, with a weak D call TRBD1 (5 bases). The V end was cut by 0 bases, the J end by 3 bases, with 10 bases between. This CDR3 has 14 residues. Germline V gene data show CDR1 as SGHRS and CDR2 as YFSETQ.

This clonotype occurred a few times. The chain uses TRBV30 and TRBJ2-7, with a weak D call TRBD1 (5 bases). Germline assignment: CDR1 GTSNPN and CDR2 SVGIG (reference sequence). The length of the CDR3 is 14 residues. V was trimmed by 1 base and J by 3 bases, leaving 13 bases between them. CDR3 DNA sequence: TGTGCCTGGAGTGACAGGAGACCCCTCTACGAGCAGTACTTC. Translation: CAWSDRRPLYEQYF.

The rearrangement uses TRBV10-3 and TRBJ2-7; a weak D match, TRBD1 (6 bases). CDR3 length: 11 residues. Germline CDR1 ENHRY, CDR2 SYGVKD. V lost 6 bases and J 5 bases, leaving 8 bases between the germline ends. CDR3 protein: CAISYRDEQYF. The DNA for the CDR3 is TGTGCCATCAGCTACAGGGACGAGCAGTACTTC.

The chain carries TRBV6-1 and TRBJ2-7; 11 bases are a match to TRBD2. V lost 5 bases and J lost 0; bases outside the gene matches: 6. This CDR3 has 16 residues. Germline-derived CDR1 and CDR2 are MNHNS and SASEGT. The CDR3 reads CASSTPSGRTSYEQYF. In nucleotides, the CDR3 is TGTGCCAGCAGTACCCCTAGCGGGAGGACCTCCTACGAGCAGTACTTC.

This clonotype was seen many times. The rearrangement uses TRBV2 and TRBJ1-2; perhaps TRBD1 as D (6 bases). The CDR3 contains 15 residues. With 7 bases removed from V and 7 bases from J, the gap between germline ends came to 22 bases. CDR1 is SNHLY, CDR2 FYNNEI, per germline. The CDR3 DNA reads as TGTGCCAGCATAGGGCTGGACAGCCGGTGGGGTGGCTACACCTTC. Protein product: CASIGLDSRWGGYTF. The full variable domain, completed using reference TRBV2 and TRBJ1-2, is EPEVTQTPSHQVTQMGQEVILRCVPISNHLYFYWYRQILGQKVEFLVSFYNNEISEKSEIFDDQFSVERPDGSNFTLKIRSTKLEDSAMYFCASIGLDSRWGGYTFGSGTRLTVV.

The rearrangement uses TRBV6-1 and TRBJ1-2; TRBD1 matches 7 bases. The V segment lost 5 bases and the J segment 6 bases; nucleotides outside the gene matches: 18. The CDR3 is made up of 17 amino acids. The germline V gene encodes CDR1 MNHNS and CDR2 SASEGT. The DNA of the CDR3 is TGTGCCAGCAGTCGACGGGACACCCTCCCCGACAGGGATGGCTACACCTTC. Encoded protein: CASSRRDTLPDRDGYTF.

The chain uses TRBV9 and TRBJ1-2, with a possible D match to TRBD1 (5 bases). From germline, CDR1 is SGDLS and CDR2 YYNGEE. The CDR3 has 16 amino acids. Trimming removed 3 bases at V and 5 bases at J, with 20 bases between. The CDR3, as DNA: TGTGCCAGCAGCGGACGCCGGGACTCTTTTCGTTATGGCTACACCTTC. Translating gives CASSGRRDSFRYGYTF.

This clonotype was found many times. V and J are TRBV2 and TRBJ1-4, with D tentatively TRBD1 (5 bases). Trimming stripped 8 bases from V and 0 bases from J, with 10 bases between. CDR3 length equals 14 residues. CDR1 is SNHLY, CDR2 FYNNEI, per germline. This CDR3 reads CASRQKTTNEKLFF. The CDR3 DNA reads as TGTGCCAGCCGACAGAAGACAACTAATGAAAAACTGTTTTTT.

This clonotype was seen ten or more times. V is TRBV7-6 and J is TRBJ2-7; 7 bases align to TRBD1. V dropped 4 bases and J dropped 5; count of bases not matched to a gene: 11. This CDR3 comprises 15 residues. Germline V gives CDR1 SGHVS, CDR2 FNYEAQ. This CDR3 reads CASSSHRGRNNEQYF. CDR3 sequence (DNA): TGTGCCAGCAGCTCTCACAGGGGCAGGAACAACGAGCAGTACTTC.

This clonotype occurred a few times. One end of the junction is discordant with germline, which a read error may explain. The CDR3 reads CASSTLGNTTYF. CDR3 coding DNA: TGTGCCAGCAGCACCCTTGGAAACACCACATATTTT. The chain combines TRBV25-1 with TRBJ1-3; D ambiguous. CDR1 MGHDK and CDR2 SYGVNS come from the germline V gene. This CDR3 spans 12 amino acids.

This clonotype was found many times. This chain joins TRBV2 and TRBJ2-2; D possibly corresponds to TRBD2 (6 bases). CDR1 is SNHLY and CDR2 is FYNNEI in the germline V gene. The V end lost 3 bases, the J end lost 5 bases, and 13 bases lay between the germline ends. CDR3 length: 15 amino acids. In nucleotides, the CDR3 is TGTGCCAGCAGTGAGGTCCAGGGAGGAACCGGGGAGCTGTTTTTT. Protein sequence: CASSEVQGGTGELFF.

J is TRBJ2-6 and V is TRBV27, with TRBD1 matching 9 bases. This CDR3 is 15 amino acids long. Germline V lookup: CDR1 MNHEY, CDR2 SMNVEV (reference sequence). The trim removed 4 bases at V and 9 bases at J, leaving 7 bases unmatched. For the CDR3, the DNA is TGTGCCAGCAGTTCCAAGGACAGGGGTAACAACGTCCTGACTTTC. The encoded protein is CASSSKDRGNNVLTF.

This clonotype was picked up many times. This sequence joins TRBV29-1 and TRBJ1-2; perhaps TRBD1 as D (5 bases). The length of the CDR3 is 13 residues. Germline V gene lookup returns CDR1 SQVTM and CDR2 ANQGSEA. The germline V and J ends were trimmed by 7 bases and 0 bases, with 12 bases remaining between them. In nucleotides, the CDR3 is TGCAGCGGCCGGGACGGTGCTAACTATGGCTACACCTTC. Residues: CSGRDGANYGYTF. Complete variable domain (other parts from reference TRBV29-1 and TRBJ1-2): SAVISQKPSRDICQRGTSLTIQCQVDSQVTMMFWYRQQPGQSLTLIATANQGSEATYESGFVIDKFPISRPNLTFSTLTVSNMSPEDSSIYLCSGRDGANYGYTFGSGTRLTVV.

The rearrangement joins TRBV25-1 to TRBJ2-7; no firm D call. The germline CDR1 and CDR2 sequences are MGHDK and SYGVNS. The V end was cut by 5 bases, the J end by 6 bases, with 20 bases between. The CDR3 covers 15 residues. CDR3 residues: CASSNSFSIGGEQYF. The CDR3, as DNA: TGTGCCAGCAGTAATAGCTTCTCAATTGGTGGCGAGCAGTACTTC.

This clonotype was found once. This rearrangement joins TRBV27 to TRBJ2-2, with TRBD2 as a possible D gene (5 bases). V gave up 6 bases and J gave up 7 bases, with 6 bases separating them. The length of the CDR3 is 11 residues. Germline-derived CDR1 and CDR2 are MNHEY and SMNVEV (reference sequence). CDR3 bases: TGTGCCAGCAGACTAGTCGGGGAGCTGTTTTTT. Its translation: CASRLVGELFF.

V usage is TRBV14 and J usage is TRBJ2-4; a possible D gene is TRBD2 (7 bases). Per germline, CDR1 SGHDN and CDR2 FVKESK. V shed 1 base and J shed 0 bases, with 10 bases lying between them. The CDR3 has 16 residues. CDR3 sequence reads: CASSQVGGGAKNIQYF. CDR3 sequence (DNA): TGTGCCAGCAGCCAAGTGGGAGGGGGAGCCAAAAACATTCAGTACTTC.

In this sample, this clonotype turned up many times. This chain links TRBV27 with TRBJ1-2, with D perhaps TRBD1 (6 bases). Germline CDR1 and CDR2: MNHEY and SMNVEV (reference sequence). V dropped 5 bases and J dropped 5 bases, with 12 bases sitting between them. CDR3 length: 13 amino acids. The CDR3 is CASSPGQRYGYTF. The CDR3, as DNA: TGTGCCAGCAGTCCCGGACAGCGATATGGCTACACCTTC.

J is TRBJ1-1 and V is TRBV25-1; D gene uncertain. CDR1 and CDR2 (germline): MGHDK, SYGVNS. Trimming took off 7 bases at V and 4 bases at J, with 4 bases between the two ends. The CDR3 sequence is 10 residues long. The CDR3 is CASTLTEAFF. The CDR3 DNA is TGTGCCAGCACCCTCACTGAAGCTTTCTTT.